This T cell receptor (beta chain) was sequenced for a study of T cells in localized non-small cell lung cancer. The repertoire was sequenced with immunoSEQ multiplex PCR; TCRdb's copy has only in-frame clones and lacks some. This table has fewer than 40,000 clones, about four fifths appearing once. CDR1 SNHLY and CDR2 FYNNEI come from the germline V gene. V was pared by 10 bases and J by 9 bases, with 16 bases between. The CDR3 runs to 12 residues. Sample: peripheral blood, taken before any cancer treatment. The clonotype comes from a male donor aged 60 or over with stage II squamous cell lung carcinoma. The J gene is TRBJ2-4, the V gene TRBV2; D not resolved. The CDR3 DNA follows: TGTGCCACATCCTACGACATCGGCATTCAGTACTTC. Translation: CATSYDIGIQYF.